This passage covers 17 T cell receptor beta chains from one sample sequenced in a study of blood T cells in healthy people across ages. A sample-barcoded 5' primer and a J-beta primer mix were used in a second PCR of roughly 7 to 11 cycles. TCRdb recomputed calls from the 5' RACE reads with MiXCR, one row per CDR3 protein. This sample has some 1.6 million distinct CDR3 sequences; around 35% occur once, and the top ten carry approximately 10%. The specimen was blood. The receptor set was obtained from a woman in her 30s in good health.

The chain employs TRBV20-1 and TRBJ1-6; 8 nucleotides agree with TRBD1. CDR3 length: 16 amino acids. J gave up 10 bases and V 6 bases, and 17 bases lay outside the gene matches. Germline V gene sequence: CDR1 DFQATT, CDR2 SNEGSKA (reference sequence). This CDR3 is CSAQEAGGHMRSPLHF. Written as DNA, the CDR3 is TGCAGTGCCCAGGAGGCAGGGGGCCATATGCGCTCACCCCTCCACTTT.

This rearrangement joins TRBV30 to TRBJ1-1; D is uncertain. The CDR3 covers 11 residues. Germline V lookup: CDR1 GTSNPN, CDR2 SVGIG (reference sequence). The V end lost 6 bases, the J end lost 2 bases, and 7 bases lay between the germline ends. The chain's CDR3 is CACKKNTEAFF. CDR3 bases: TGTGCCTGCAAGAAAAACACTGAAGCTTTCTTT.

V usage is TRBV5-4 and J usage is TRBJ2-1, with a possible D match to TRBD2 (7 bases). Germline V lookup: CDR1 SGHNT, CDR2 YYREEE (reference sequence). V was clipped by 6 bases and J by 1 base, with 20 bases between them. The CDR3 is 17 residues long. The CDR3 region is CASTTGGSGVSYNEQFF. Written as DNA, the CDR3 is TGTGCCAGCACCACGGGGGGATCAGGGGTGTCCTACAATGAGCAGTTCTTC.

This clonotype was detected a few times. This chain links TRBV18 with TRBJ1-6; TRBD1 is a possible D gene (5 bases). In germline, CDR1 is KGHSH, CDR2 LQKENI. The CDR3 is made up of 14 amino acids. The germline V and J ends were trimmed by 3 bases and 6 bases, with 9 bases remaining between them. CDR3 protein: CASSPFGANSPLHF. CDR3 sequence (DNA): TGTGCCAGCTCACCGTTTGGGGCTAATTCACCCCTCCACTTT.

This clonotype has a handful of counts. The chain has TRBV5-1 and TRBJ2-1; 12 bases match TRBD2. Germline V gene sequence: CDR1 SGHRS, CDR2 YFSETQ. Trimming cost V 4 bases and J 9 bases; bases outside gene matches: 8. The CDR3 has 15 amino acids. CDR3 DNA: TGCGCCAGCAGCCCCGTGACTAGCGGGAGTGGTGAGCAGTTCTTC. Encoded protein: CASSPVTSGSGEQFF.

This clonotype came up a few times. The chain has TRBV27 and TRBJ2-7, with D maybe TRBD2 (7 bases). With 5 bases removed from V and 1 base from J, the gap between germline ends came to 18 bases. CDR1 and CDR2 from the germline V gene are MNHEY and SMNVEV (reference sequence). The CDR3 has 16 amino acids. CDR3 DNA sequence: TGTGCCAGCAGTCTCTCTTCGCGGGGGACATCCTACGAGCAGTACTTC. Amino acids: CASSLSSRGTSYEQYF.

Turning to this clonotype: A read error may produce the germline difference seen at one junction end. The chain has TRBV5-1 and TRBJ2-5; 8 bases map to TRBD2. Germline V gives CDR1 SGHRS, CDR2 YFSETQ. The CDR3 length is 16 residues. CDR3 loop: CAGSLGRGGRQETQYF. In nucleotides, the CDR3 is TGCGCCGGCAGCTTGGGCCGGGGGGGGCGACAAGAGACCCAGTACTTC.

This clonotype occurred many times. The rearrangement links TRBV5-5 to TRBJ1-1, with D possibly TRBD1 on 5 matching bases. Germline assignment: CDR1 SGHKS and CDR2 YYEKEE (reference sequence). Trimming removed 3 bases from V and 1 base from J, with 7 bases in between. The CDR3 runs 13 residues. In DNA, the CDR3 is TGTGCCAGCAGCTGGGGGGGGAACACTGAAGCTTTCTTT. This sequence encodes CASSWGGNTEAFF.

The J gene is TRBJ1-1, the V gene TRBV27; the match to TRBD1 covers 9 bases. The CDR3 sequence is 14 residues long. V lost 6 bases and J lost 4; bases outside the gene matches: 6. CDR1 and CDR2 from the germline V gene are MNHEY and SMNVEV (reference sequence). The CDR3 region has the DNA TGTGCCAGCAGGAGGACAGGGGAGGCCACTGAAGCTTTCTTT. As protein: CASRRTGEATEAFF.

The genes are TRBV10-3 and TRBJ2-6; D is undetermined. V was cut by 10 bases and J by 0 bases, with 7 bases left in between. This CDR3 region has 13 residues. CDR1 and CDR2 from the germline V gene are ENHRY and SYGVKD. CDR3 sequence reads: CASTNSGANVLTF. The CDR3 DNA sequence: TGTGCCAGTACTAACTCTGGGGCCAACGTCCTGACTTTC.

The rearrangement joins TRBV20-1 to TRBJ2-3; 13 positions match TRBD2. V dropped 2 bases and J dropped 8; count of bases not matched to a gene: 10. Looked up from germline, CDR1 is DFQATT and CDR2 is SNEGSKA (reference sequence). There are 16 residues in the CDR3. CDR3 residues: CSARPRTSGSLGTQYF. The CDR3 DNA is TGCAGTGCTAGACCCCGGACTAGCGGGAGTTTAGGTACGCAGTATTTT.

On this clonotype: A much larger clone differs from this one at a single base, so this may be a read error. V and J are TRBV4-2 and TRBJ2-1, with 8 positions matching TRBD1. This CDR3 has 19 residues. Germline V gene data show CDR1 as LGHNA and CDR2 as YNFKEQ. DNA for the CDR3: TGTGCCAACAGCCAAGGTATACAGGGGGTATCCACAGCTCTCAATGAGCAGTTCTTC. Amino acid sequence: CANSQGIQGVSTALNEQFF.

This chain uses TRBV20-1 with TRBJ2-5; a possible D gene is TRBD1 (5 bases). The CDR3 totals 13 residues. Trimming shortened V by 3 bases and J by 2 bases, and 10 bases separated the two germline ends. Looked up from germline, CDR1 is DFQATT and CDR2 is SNEGSKA (reference sequence). Here the CDR3 DNA reads TGCAGTGCTAGCCGACAGCTACAAGAGACCCAGTACTTC. Amino acids: CSASRQLQETQYF.

This clonotype was seen a handful of times. The V and J genes are TRBV6-2 or TRBV6-3 and TRBJ2-1; 8 positions agree with TRBD2. V lost 7 bases and J lost 12; bases outside the gene matches: 8. The CDR3 covers 12 residues. Germline CDR1 reads MNHEY; CDR2 reads SVGEGT. The CDR3 bases are TGTGCCAGCACTCAGTGGAGCGGGAGGCAGTTCTTC. The encoded protein is CASTQWSGRQFF.

V and J are TRBV4-1 and TRBJ1-2; D remains unclear. Per the germline V gene, CDR1 is MGHRA and CDR2 is YSYEKL. Trimming shortened V by 2 bases and J by 4 bases, and 20 bases separated the two germline ends. This CDR3 spans 17 amino acids. The CDR3 coding sequence is TGCGCCAGCAGCCAATCCTCGCAGAAAGGGAGAGGCTATGGCTACACCTTC. It encodes CASSQSSQKGRGYGYTF.

The V and J genes are TRBV27 and TRBJ2-3; no clear D. V lost 6 bases and J 2 bases, leaving 12 bases between the germline ends. Germline CDR1 is MNHEY and CDR2 is SMNVEV (reference sequence). The CDR3 has 14 residues. CDR3 nucleotides: TGTGCCAGCAGCTCCCTTAATCCCACAGATACGCAGTATTTT. This gives the protein CASSSLNPTDTQYF.

The rearrangement links TRBV21-1 to TRBJ1-1; the DNA was not used to check the table's D call, TRBD1. TRBV21-1 is assigned pseudogene status. This CDR3 region has 12 residues. The CDR3 coding sequence is TGTGCCAGCAGCCAAAGTTGGGGGCTGGCTTTCTTT. This encodes CASSQSWGLAFF.